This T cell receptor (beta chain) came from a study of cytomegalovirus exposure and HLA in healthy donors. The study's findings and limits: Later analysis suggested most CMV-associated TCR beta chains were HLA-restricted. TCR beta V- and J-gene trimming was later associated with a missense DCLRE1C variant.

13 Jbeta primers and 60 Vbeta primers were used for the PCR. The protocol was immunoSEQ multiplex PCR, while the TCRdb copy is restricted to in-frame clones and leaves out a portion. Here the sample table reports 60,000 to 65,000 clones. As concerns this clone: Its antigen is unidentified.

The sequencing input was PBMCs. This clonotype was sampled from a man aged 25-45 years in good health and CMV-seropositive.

CDR3 in DNA: TGTGCCAGCAGCTTGACCCTAGCGGGATACACCGGGGAGCTGTTTTTT. Its translation is CASSLTLAGYTGELFF. V gene TRBV11-3 combines with J gene TRBJ2-2, with 9 bases aligning to TRBD2. The CDR3 consists of 16 residues. After removal of 3 bases from V and 3 bases from J, the junction contained 5 bases not matched to a gene. Germline CDR1 reads SGHNT; CDR2 reads YENEEA.